A single sample is the source of the 18 T cell receptor beta chains below, sequenced in a study of Ad26.COV2.S vaccination and SARS-CoV-2 variants. The assay was immunoSEQ multiplex PCR, and TCRdb's table has in-frame clones only and misses some. Of over 300,000 clones detected, 80% to 90% appear once; the ten largest clones hold roughly 7.4%. The treatment here: 15 to 20 received Ad26.COV2.S at low or high dose, single or two shots; 5 received placebo; per-sample allocation not given. Following the first vaccine or placebo injection, samples were taken on day 63. The sample here was peripheral blood, taken in a trial of Ad26.COV2.S vaccine versus placebo. These receptor sequences come from a person between 18 and 65 years old who received the Ad26.COV2.S COVID-19 vaccine or a placebo.

The count of this clone is one. CDR3 sequence reads: CASRPHRTGNNEQFF. The CDR3, as DNA: TGTGCCAGTAGACCGCACCGGACAGGGAACAATGAGCAGTTCTTC. The J gene is TRBJ2-1, the V gene TRBV19; 8 bases are shared with TRBD1. The junction had 9 bases not matched to a gene; V was cut back by 6 bases and J by 5 bases. CDR1 and CDR2 (germline): LNHDA, SQIVND (reference sequence). The CDR3 runs 15 residues.

This sequence joins TRBV5-4 and TRBJ2-7, with D perhaps TRBD2 (6 bases). V was clipped by 6 bases and J by 6 bases, with 25 bases between them. CDR3 length: 16 residues. In germline, CDR1 is SGHNT, CDR2 YYREEE (reference sequence). DNA of the CDR3: TGTGCCAGCACCTCGCCTAGAGGCGGGAAAGGCGGCGAGCAGTACTTC. This codes for CASTSPRGGKGGEQYF.

The J gene is TRBJ1-1, the V gene TRBV2, with D perhaps TRBD1 (6 bases). V dropped 6 bases and J dropped 2 bases, with 13 bases sitting between them. The germline gives CDR1 SNHLY, CDR2 FYNNEI. This CDR3 has 14 amino acids. In DNA, the CDR3 is TGTGCCAGCAGGGTGGACAGTCGAAACACTGAAGCTTTCTTT. It translates to CASRVDSRNTEAFF. The variable domain in full, completed from reference TRBV2 and TRBJ1-1, reads EPEVTQTPSHQVTQMGQEVILRCVPISNHLYFYWYRQILGQKVEFLVSFYNNEISEKSEIFDDQFSVERPDGSNFTLKIRSTKLEDSAMYFCASRVDSRNTEAFFGQGTRLTVV.

The rearrangement uses TRBV21-1 and TRBJ1-5; the D call in the table, TRBD1, was not verified against the DNA. TRBV21-1 is a recognized pseudogene. This CDR3 region has 15 residues. In DNA, the CDR3 is TGTGCCAGCAGCAACGACAGGGTAGGAAATCAGCCCCAGCATTTT. Protein: CASSNDRVGNQPQHF.

J is TRBJ2-1 and V is TRBV5-4; unclear D gene. Germline V gene data show CDR1 as SGHNT and CDR2 as YYREEE (reference sequence). V was shortened by 3 bases and J by 7 bases, with 11 bases between the two germline ends. The CDR3 totals 13 residues. The CDR3 nucleotides read TGTGCCAGCAGCTCCGCCCAGCATAATGAGCAGTTCTTC. The encoded protein is CASSSAQHNEQFF.

V gene TRBV29-1 combines with J gene TRBJ1-4; D perhaps matches TRBD1 (5 bases). CDR1 is SQVTM, CDR2 ANQGSEA, per germline. V shed 7 bases and J shed 7 bases, with 19 bases lying between them. This CDR3 comprises 14 residues. The CDR3 DNA follows: TGCAGCGCGGGGCCCGGGGTCGGGGGTGAAAAACTGTTTTTT. This sequence encodes CSAGPGVGGEKLFF. Filled out from reference TRBV29-1 and TRBJ1-4, the complete variable domain reads SAVISQKPSRDICQRGTSLTIQCQVDSQVTMMFWYRQQPGQSLTLIATANQGSEATYESGFVIDKFPISRPNLTFSTLTVSNMSPEDSSIYLCSAGPGVGGEKLFFGSGTQLSVL.

This chain uses TRBV11-2 with TRBJ1-2, with D maybe TRBD1 (6 bases). V lost 3 bases and J lost 13, with 18 bases in between. The CDR3 is 13 residues long. Germline values: CDR1 SGHAT, CDR2 FQNNGV. The DNA for the CDR3 is TGTGCCAGCAGCTTGGATACAGGGTTTAGGTGCACCTTC. Its protein product is CASSLDTGFRCTF.

About this clone itself: Other DNA sequences of this sample code for an identical CDR3. V gene TRBV11-3 combines with J gene TRBJ1-3; D is unclear. Trimming took off 1 base at V and 0 bases at J, with 7 bases between the two ends. The CDR3 totals 15 residues. CDR1 and CDR2 (germline): SGHNT, YENEEA. CDR3 in amino acids: CASSLGRLSGNTIYF. In DNA, the CDR3 is TGTGCCAGCAGCTTAGGCCGGCTCTCTGGAAACACCATATATTTT.

V usage is TRBV7-2 and J usage is TRBJ2-5, with D possibly called TRBD1 or TRBD2 (5 bases each). This CDR3 is 16 amino acids long. The germline gives CDR1 SGHTA, CDR2 FQGNSA. Trimming cost V 2 bases and J 4 bases, with 17 bases left between them. The CDR3 here is CASSLRWDGSGETQYF. CDR3 nucleotide sequence: TGTGCCAGCAGCTTACGGTGGGACGGCTCAGGAGAGACCCAGTACTTC.

This clone was seen only once. The chain couples TRBV7-9 to TRBJ1-1, with no clear D. Germline values: CDR1 SEHNR, CDR2 FQNEAQ (reference sequence). V lost 3 bases to trimming and J lost 8 bases, with 7 bases between them. The CDR3 extends over 11 amino acids. CDR3 coding DNA: TGTGCCAGCAGCTTCTGGGAAGAAGCTTTCTTT. It is translated as CASSFWEEAFF.

The chain links TRBV29-1 to TRBJ2-3; TRBD1 agrees at 10 bases. The V and J ends lost 8 bases and 5 bases, in that order; junction bases with no gene match: 4. Looked up from germline, CDR1 is SQVTM and CDR2 is ANQGSEA. This CDR3 spans 12 amino acids. This CDR3 reads CSTGQGGDTQYF. The CDR3 region has the DNA TGCAGCACTGGACAGGGGGGAGATACGCAGTATTTT.

V is TRBV6-5 and J is TRBJ1-5; D is undetermined. The CDR3 contains 13 residues. Germline V gives CDR1 MNHEY, CDR2 SVGAGI. Trimming took 7 bases from V and 5 from J, leaving 12 bases between them. This CDR3 is CASTREGHQPQHF. CDR3 nucleotide sequence: TGTGCCAGCACCCGAGAGGGCCATCAGCCCCAGCATTTT.

The rearrangement uses TRBV18 and TRBJ2-5, with 7 bases lining up with TRBD2. The CDR3 runs to 14 residues. V was pared by 4 bases and J by 4 bases, with 6 bases of the junction left unmatched. CDR1 KGHSH and CDR2 LQKENI come from the germline V gene. CDR3 protein: CASSRIAGGETQYF. In DNA form, the CDR3 reads TGTGCCAGCTCACGGATAGCGGGTGGAGAGACCCAGTACTTC.

The rearrangement links TRBV18 to TRBJ1-1; 7 bases are shared with TRBD1. The CDR3 has 14 residues. Germline assignment: CDR1 KGHSH and CDR2 LQKENI. With V trimmed by 4 bases and J by 2 bases, 4 bases remained unmatched. CDR3 amino acids: CASSRGQENTEAFF. The DNA for the CDR3 is TGTGCCAGCTCACGTGGACAGGAAAACACTGAAGCTTTCTTT.

The CDR3 loop reads CASNSTGPRPPNYGYTF. DNA for the CDR3: TGTGCCAGCAATTCGACGGGGCCCCGACCTCCTAACTATGGCTACACCTTC. This chain connects TRBV21-1 to TRBJ1-2. TRBV21-1 is deemed a pseudogene. The CDR3 extends over 17 amino acids.

This chain uses TRBV10-3 with TRBJ1-1, with TRBD1 matching over 7 bases. CDR1 is ENHRY and CDR2 is SYGVKD in the germline V gene. Losses at the gene ends were 0 bases for V and 6 bases for J; bases not matched to a gene: 4. The CDR3 extends over 14 amino acids. CDR3 nucleotide sequence: TGTGCCATCAGTGAGTCTGCGACAGGGTCTGAAGCTTTCTTT. Translating it yields CAISESATGSEAFF.

Ten or more counts support this clone. V gene TRBV11-2 combines with J gene TRBJ2-7, with 10 bases matching TRBD2. V was pared by 5 bases and J by 2 bases, with 0 bases of the junction left unmatched. CDR3 size: 13 residues. The germline CDR1 and CDR2 sequences are SGHAT and FQNNGV. The CDR3 DNA is TGTGCCAGCAGCGGACTAGCGGCCTACGAGCAGTACTTC. Its translation: CASSGLAAYEQYF.

The chain employs TRBV30 and TRBJ2-2, with no clear D. V gave up 4 bases and J gave up 7 bases, with 7 bases separating them. There are 11 residues in the CDR3. Per germline, CDR1 GTSNPN and CDR2 SVGIG (reference sequence). In DNA, the CDR3 is TGTGCCTGGACGGTGGGCGGGGAGCTGTTTTTT. As protein: CAWTVGGELFF.